A selection of T cell receptor beta chains follows, all from one sample in a study of a mutant IDH1 vaccine in newly diagnosed glioma. Their antigens remain unidentified. Assay: immunoSEQ multiplex PCR; the TCRdb copy retains only in-frame clones and omits some. The sample includes some 59,000 clones, 89% of them seen just once. Sequencing used PBMCs, obtained from a glioma patient whose treatment included an IDH1 peptide vaccine. These receptors were collected from a middle-aged man with glioma. The CDR3 runs from the conserved cysteine through the conserved F or W. The order of the fields is D gene, J gene, V gene, clone size, CDR3 DNA, CDR3 protein. D genes are given only for firm matches. Clone size is shown for a subset of rows, as once, few, many or a class of expanded clone.

- | TRBJ1-1 | TRBV27 | - | TGTGCCAGCAGTTTATCCCCGACAGGGAACACTGAAGCTTTCTTT | CASSLSPTGNTEAFF
- | TRBJ1-5 | TRBV19 | - | TGTGCCAGTAGTTGGGCAGGGAGGGATAGCAATCAGCCCCAGCATTTT | CASSWAGRDSNQPQHF
- | TRBJ1-1 | TRBV5-1 | - | TGCGCCAGCAGCTCACAGGGTAGGTACACTGAAGCTTTCTTT | CASSSQGRYTEAFF
- | TRBJ2-7 | TRBV28 | - | TGTGCCAGCAGTCCCCCCGACAGATGGCTCCAGTACTTC | CASSPPDRWLQYF
TRBD1 | TRBJ2-5 | TRBV4-2 | - | TGTGCCAGCAGCCAAGATACAGGGGCAGAGACCCAGTACTTC | CASSQDTGAETQYF
TRBD2 | TRBJ2-2 | TRBV27 | - | TGTGCCAGTCTCAAAACACAACATAGCGGGAGTGGAACCGGGGAGCTGTTTTTT | CASLKTQHSGSGTGELFF
- | TRBJ2-7 | TRBV28 | - | TGTGCCAGCACCCCTCTTGGGGTTTCCTACGAGCAGTACTTC | CASTPLGVSYEQYF
- | TRBJ1-1 | TRBV6-5 | few | TGTGCCACCCGGGAGATTATGAACACTGAAGCTTTCTTT | CATREIMNTEAFF
- | TRBJ2-7 | TRBV7-2 | - | TGTGCCAGCAGCTTAAGGCGGGGAGAAGTCTACGAGCAGTACTTC | CASSLRRGEVYEQYF
TRBD1 | TRBJ1-1 | TRBV10-3 | - | TGTGCCATCAGTGTCCAGGGGGCGAACACTGAAGCTTTCTTT | CAISVQGANTEAFF
- | TRBJ2-2 | TRBV7-2 | - | TGTGCCAGCAGCTCACGACAGGAACCCGGGGAGCTGTTTTTT | CASSSRQEPGELFF
TRBD2 | TRBJ2-5 | TRBV6-5 | - | TGTGCCAGCAGTGGACTAGCTAGCGGGGAGACCCAGTACTTC | CASSGLASGETQYF
TRBD1 | TRBJ1-4 | TRBV28 | - | TGTGCCAGCACCGTGGGGACAGCAAATGAAAAACTGTTTTTT | CASTVGTANEKLFF
- | TRBJ1-5 | TRBV6-1 | - | TGTGCCAGCAGTGGATTAACAGGAAATCAGCCCCAGCATTTT | CASSGLTGNQPQHF
TRBD2 | TRBJ2-1 | TRBV7-7 | - | TGTGCCAGCAGCTTAGGGCTAGCGGGGGGTGAGCAGTTCTTC | CASSLGLAGGEQFF
- | TRBJ1-3 | TRBV11-2 | - | TGTGCCAGCAGCTCCCCCCTCAGGGATTTCACTTCCAACACCATATATTTT | CASSSPLRDFTSNTIYF
- | TRBJ1-4 | TRBV5-6 | few | TGTGCCAGCAGCTTGGGGAGGGGTGTTTATGAAAAACTGTTTTTT | CASSLGRGVYEKLFF
- | TRBJ2-5 | TRBV5-1 | - | TGCGCCAGCAGCCGGGAGGACCTTAGGGGGGAGACCCAGTACTTC | CASSREDLRGETQYF
- | TRBJ2-1 | TRBV7-2 | - | TGTGCCAGCAGTCAGATAGGGAATGAGCAGTTCTTC | CASSQIGNEQFF
TRBD1 | TRBJ2-1 | TRBV7-9 | - | TGTGCCAGCAGCTTACAGGGGGCATATGAGCAGTTCTTC | CASSLQGAYEQFF
TRBD1 | TRBJ1-6 | TRBV5-1 | - | TGCGCCAGCAGCTCGGACAGGGCAGGCGATTCACCCCTCCACTTT | CASSSDRAGDSPLHF
TRBD1 | TRBJ1-2 | TRBV28 | - | TGTGCCAGCAGTTCATACGGAGGTGGGACAGGGCACTATGGCTACACCTTC | CASSSYGGGTGHYGYTF
- | TRBJ1-3 | TRBV9 | - | TGTGCCAGCAGCGAACAGGGTTCTGGAAACACCATATATTTT | CASSEQGSGNTIYF
- | TRBJ2-7 | TRBV6-5 | - | TGTGCCAGCAGTCCCACCTATGGAGTTGCCTACGAGCAGTACTTC | CASSPTYGVAYEQYF
TRBD1 | TRBJ1-2 | TRBV5-1 | - | TGCGCCAGCAGCTTGTATGACCAGGGGGCGCGTCCCACCTTC | CASSLYDQGARPTF
TRBD1 | TRBJ2-7 | TRBV19 | - | TGTGCCAGTAGTCCAGGGGGACAGGGGACCCTTATCTACGAGCAGTACTTC | CASSPGGQGTLIYEQYF
TRBD2 | TRBJ2-5 | TRBV9 | once | TGTGCCAGCTCCCAAGCGGGAGTCCAAGAGACCCAGTACTTC | CASSQAGVQETQYF
- | TRBJ1-5 | TRBV2 | - | TGTGCCAGCAGTGAAATCGCAGAAATACAGCCCCAGCATTTT | CASSEIAEIQPQHF
TRBD1 | TRBJ2-3 | TRBV4-1 | - | TGCGCCAGCAGCCAAGGCGTCCCAGGACAGGTCACAGATACGCAGTATTTT | CASSQGVPGQVTDTQYF
- | TRBJ1-2 | TRBV28 | - | TGTGCCAGCAGTTTATCGGGGGTACTCCCTCGATATGGCTACACCTTC | CASSLSGVLPRYGYTF
- | TRBJ1-2 | TRBV27 | once | TGTGCCAGTAGGGCTAGATCCGGACTTTATGGCTACACCTTC | CASRARSGLYGYTF
- | TRBJ2-5 | TRBV5-1 | - | TGCGCCAGCTCTCTTTCGGGGGCGATTCGCATAGAGACCCAGTACTTC | CASSLSGAIRIETQYF
- | TRBJ2-2 | TRBV4-3 | - | TGCGCCAGCAGCCAAGGGTCCAACACCGGGGAGCTGTTTTTT | CASSQGSNTGELFF
- | TRBJ1-2 | TRBV6-1 | - | TGTGCCAGCAGTGAAGGGGGTACAGGCAGGTATGGCTACACCTTC | CASSEGGTGRYGYTF
TRBD2 | TRBJ2-2 | TRBV4-1 | - | TGCGCCAGCAGCCTGGGGCTAGCGGGTACCGGGGAGCTGTTTTTT | CASSLGLAGTGELFF
TRBD1 | TRBJ2-3 | TRBV19 | - | TGTGCCACCAAGTGGGACAGGGGGTTTACGCAGTATTTT | CATKWDRGFTQYF
TRBD2 | TRBJ2-3 | TRBV27 | - | TGTGCCAGCACCCCACTTTCGACCCCGGGACTAGCGCTCACAGATACGCAGTATTTT | CASTPLSTPGLALTDTQYF
- | TRBJ1-2 | TRBV18 | - | TGTGCCAGCTCACCGGTGGGGGAATCTAACTATGGCTACACCTTC | CASSPVGESNYGYTF
TRBD1 | TRBJ1-2 | TRBV11-2 | - | TGTGCCAGCAGCTTGACAGGGCCGAACTATGGCTACACCTTC | CASSLTGPNYGYTF
- | TRBJ1-3 | TRBV6-1 | - | TGTGCCAGCAGTGAAGCGCGGCCGGCGGTGGGAAACACCATATATTTT | CASSEARPAVGNTIYF
- | TRBJ2-1 | TRBV15 | - | TGTGCCACCAGCAGAGATCGGCAGGGACTTGACAATGAGCAGTTCTTC | CATSRDRQGLDNEQFF
- | TRBJ2-3 | TRBV5-1 | - | TGCGCCAGCAGCCCTAGCACAGATACGCAGTATTTT | CASSPSTDTQYF
- | TRBJ2-7 | TRBV11-2 | - | TGTGCCAGCAGCTTAGATGTTTTGCAGGGACAAATCTACGAGCAGTACTTC | CASSLDVLQGQIYEQYF
TRBD1 | TRBJ2-5 | TRBV25-1 | - | TGTGCCAGCAGTGACCCCTGGGACAGGGGAGTTGAGACCCAGTACTTC | CASSDPWDRGVETQYF
- | TRBJ2-3 | TRBV5-1 | once | TGCGCCAGCAGCCCGCCCCGGGTCAACCCAGATACGCAGTATTTT | CASSPPRVNPDTQYF